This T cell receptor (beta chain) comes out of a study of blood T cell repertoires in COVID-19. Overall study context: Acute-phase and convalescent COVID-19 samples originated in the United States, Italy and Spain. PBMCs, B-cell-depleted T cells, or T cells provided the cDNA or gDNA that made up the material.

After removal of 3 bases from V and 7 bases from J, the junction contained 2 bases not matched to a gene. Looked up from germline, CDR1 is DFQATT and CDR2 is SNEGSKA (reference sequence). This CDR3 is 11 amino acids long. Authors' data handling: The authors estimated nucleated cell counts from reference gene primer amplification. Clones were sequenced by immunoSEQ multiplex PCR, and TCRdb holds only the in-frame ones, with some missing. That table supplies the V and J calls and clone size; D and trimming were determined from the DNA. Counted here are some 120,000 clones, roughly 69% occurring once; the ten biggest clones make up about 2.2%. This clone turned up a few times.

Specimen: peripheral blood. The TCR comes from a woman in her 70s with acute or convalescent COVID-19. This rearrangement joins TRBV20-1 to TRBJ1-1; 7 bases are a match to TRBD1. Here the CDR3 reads CSASRDSEAFF. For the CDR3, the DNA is TGCAGTGCTAGCCGGGACAGTGAAGCTTTCTTT.